A single sample is the source of the 8 T cell receptor beta chains below, sequenced in a study of blood T cell repertoires in COVID-19. Some clones are missing from TCRdb's copy, which holds only in-frame ones; the method was immunoSEQ multiplex PCR. The data hold approximately 150,000 clones, with around 81% observed a single time. Sequencing was performed on peripheral blood. These receptor sequences come from a man aged 55 to 69 with active or convalescent COVID-19.

Written as DNA, the CDR3 is TGTGCCAGCAGTGAAGCGATACAAAATACGCAGTATTTT. Translation: CASSEAIQNTQYF. The J gene is TRBJ2-3, the V gene TRBV6-1; D uncertain. Trimming cost V 0 bases and J 7 bases, with 8 bases left between them. Germline-derived CDR1 and CDR2 are MNHNS and SASEGT. The CDR3 length is 13 residues.

The table lists this clone with a few counts. V is TRBV7-2 and J is TRBJ2-1; D perhaps matches TRBD2 (6 bases). The germline CDR1 and CDR2 sequences are SGHTA and FQGNSA. The CDR3 consists of 17 residues. Trimming removed 5 bases from V and 4 bases from J, with 21 bases in between. CDR3 protein: CASSPLGSGGVYNEQFF. CDR3 nucleotides: TGTGCCAGCAGCCCCCTGGGGAGTGGAGGGGTTTACAATGAGCAGTTCTTC.

The chain couples TRBV14 to TRBJ1-3, with TRBD1 matching 10 bases. This CDR3 comprises 15 residues. The germline V gene has CDR1 SGHDN and CDR2 FVKESK. With 5 bases clipped from V and 5 bases from J, the junction kept 6 bases outside the gene matches. CDR3 bases: TGTGCCAGCAGCGACTGGACAGGGGGACGAAACACCATATATTTT. It is translated as CASSDWTGGRNTIYF. Complete variable domain (other parts from reference TRBV14 and TRBJ1-3): EAGVTQFPSHSVIEKGQTVTLRCDPISGHDNLYWYRRVMGKEIKFLLHFVKESKQDESGMPNNRFLAERTGGTYSTLKVQPAELEDSGVYFCASSDWTGGRNTIYFGEGSWLTVV.

This clone was counted many times. The CDR3 DNA reads as TGTGCCAGCAGGCCAGCGGCGGGAAACACCATATATTTT. Translation gives CASRPAAGNTIYF. V usage is TRBV6-5 and J usage is TRBJ1-3; D is undetermined. Per germline, CDR1 MNHEY and CDR2 SVGAGI. The CDR3 is 13 amino acids. Trimming removed 6 bases from V and 4 bases from J, with 10 bases in between.

The chain employs TRBV6-4 and TRBJ1-1; D gene ambiguous. The CDR3 consists of 15 residues. Germline V gene sequence: CDR1 MRHNA, CDR2 SNTAGT. V was shortened by 6 bases and J by 2 bases, with 16 bases between the two germline ends. CDR3 in DNA: TGTGCCAGCAGACCCGACTGGTTTTCTAACACTGAAGCTTTCTTT. It encodes CASRPDWFSNTEAFF.

This chain uses TRBV7-2 with TRBJ2-5; D possibly corresponds to TRBD2 (6 bases). Germline CDR1 SGHTA, CDR2 FQGNSA. The CDR3 runs to 14 residues. V lost 5 bases to trimming and J lost 5 bases, with 15 bases between them. CDR3 sequence: CASSQSGVAETQYF. CDR3 nucleotides: TGTGCCAGCAGCCAGTCGGGAGTAGCCGAGACCCAGTACTTC.

This rearrangement joins TRBV6-5 to TRBJ1-2; the match to TRBD1 covers 7 bases. Germline CDR1 and CDR2: MNHEY and SVGAGI. The trim removed 5 bases at V and 0 bases at J, leaving 6 bases unmatched. The CDR3 runs to 15 residues. CDR3 loop: CASSRQGLTNYGYTF. For the CDR3, the DNA is TGTGCCAGCAGTAGACAGGGACTGACTAACTATGGCTACACCTTC.

This sequence joins TRBV19 and TRBJ1-2, with 11 bases fitting TRBD1. From germline, CDR1 is LNHDA and CDR2 SQIVND (reference sequence). The CDR3 is 14 residues long. J was trimmed by 4 bases and V by 5 bases; bases with no gene match: 3. The CDR3 sequence: CASSGQGASYGYTF. CDR3 coding DNA: TGTGCCAGTAGTGGACAGGGGGCTTCCTATGGCTACACCTTC.